The clone carrying this T cell receptor (beta chain) was counted between two and nine times. The sample originates from a study of Graves' ophthalmopathy and Graves' hyperthyroidism. The overall study: The blood sample was drawn at first diagnosis and before any treatment.

As the template, RNA transcripts were used to amplify TCR beta CDR3 regions. Amplification began with first-round RT-PCR using HTBI primers, then second-round multiplex PCR was performed. TCRdb reprocessed the multiplex PCR reads with MiXCR, giving one entry per CDR3 protein. The sample lists hundreds of thousands of distinct CDR3 sequences, 20% to 25% occurring once. Fresh peripheral blood, over 9.5 ml, was the PBMC source. The origin of this receptor is a woman between 18 and 29 years old with stable Graves' hyperthyroidism. Some clones in this sample may be carry-over from other donors' samples. The source material was peripheral blood.

The CDR3: CASSGTFRVNTEAFF. The CDR3, as DNA: TGTGCCAGCAGTGGGACCTTCAGGGTGAACACTGAAGCTTTCTTT. The chain employs TRBV6-1 and TRBJ1-1, with a possible D match to TRBD1 (5 bases). Germline V gene data show CDR1 as MNHNS and CDR2 as SASEGT. CDR3 length equals 15 residues. V was trimmed by 4 bases and J by 0 bases, leaving 12 bases between them.